This passage covers 30 T cell receptor beta chains from one sample sequenced in a study of T cell repertoires in cytomegalovirus infection (dated by TCRdb to between 2018 and 2021). No antigen has been identified for these receptors. Sequencing relied on an Illumina HiSeq 1500. The public sequencing data were trimmed at Q25 with fastp and processed into clonotypes with MiXCR by TCRdb, which kept only in-frame beta chains. CDR3 protein duplicates are merged, each entry listing the most common genes and DNA. For this sample the table gives some 220,000 distinct CDR3 sequences, of which approximately 40% were detected only once. Roughly three fifths of the sample lies in the top ten. The intended sense of this specimen's treatment or condition label: in vitro stimulation with specific CMV peptide epitopes to enrich CMV-specific T cells. Sequencing was performed on CD8+ T cells from cultured PBMCs, taken from culture after CMV antigen stimulation. The receptors were gathered from a human donor in good health (CMV status not recorded). Some clones in this sample may be carry-over from other donors' samples.

This clonotype showed up just once. One end of the junction does not line up with germline, which may come from a read error. The chain employs TRBV2 and TRBJ2-1; no firm D call. CDR1 SNHLY and CDR2 FYNNEI come from the germline V gene. The CDR3 runs 12 residues. CDR3 sequence (DNA): TGTGCCAGCACCGAGCAGGCTAATGAGCACTTCTTC. Protein: CASTEQANEHFF.

This chain links TRBV28 with TRBJ2-7; TRBD1 matches 7 bases. The length of the CDR3 is 14 residues. J lost 3 bases, V lost 5 bases, and 7 bases had no gene match. CDR1 and CDR2 from the germline V gene are MDHEN and SYDVKM. This chain's CDR3 is CASSHGDSYYEQYF. The CDR3 nucleotides are TGTGCCAGCAGTCATGGGGACAGCTACTACGAGCAGTACTTC.

This clonotype appeared a few times. The CDR3 region is CASRGDLFWGEAFF. CDR3 DNA: TGTGCCAGCAGGGGAGACCTTTTTTGGGGTGAAGCTTTCTTT. This chain links TRBV6-1 with TRBJ1-1; D remains unclear. The CDR3 contains 14 residues. V was pared by 6 bases and J by 7 bases, with 18 bases between. Germline values: CDR1 MNHNS, CDR2 SASEGT.

The gene calls are TRBV7-9 and TRBJ1-5, with 9 bases identical to TRBD1. Trimming cost V 5 bases and J 7 bases; bases outside gene matches: 9. Germline V lookup: CDR1 SEHNR, CDR2 FQNEAQ (reference sequence). The CDR3 runs 15 residues. CDR3 sequence (DNA): TGTGCCAGCAGCGGTACAGGGGGCCGGGGCCAGCCCCAGCATTTT. Amino acid sequence: CASSGTGGRGQPQHF.

The chain joins TRBV9 to TRBJ1-2; D possibly corresponds to TRBD1 (6 bases). This CDR3 comprises 16 residues. V lost 0 bases, J lost 4 bases, and 16 bases lay in between. Germline CDR1 reads SGDLS; CDR2 reads YYNGEE. CDR3 sequence: CASSVVPGQSLYGYTF. CDR3 coding DNA: TGTGCCAGCAGCGTAGTTCCCGGACAGAGTCTCTATGGCTACACCTTC.

This clonotype was recorded a few times. Its ends do not fully match the called genes, so a read error is possible. The chain links TRBV24-1 to TRBJ2-5; a possible D gene is TRBD1 (6 bases). The germline CDR1 and CDR2 sequences are KGHDR and SFDVKD. CDR3 length equals 14 residues. Here the CDR3 DNA reads TGTGCAACCAGTGATGTGACAGGTGAAGAGACCCCGTACTTC. Its translation: CATSDVTGEETPYF.

A few counts support this clonotype. This sequence joins TRBV7-2 and TRBJ2-5; 9 bases match TRBD2. V dropped 2 bases and J dropped 7; count of bases not matched to a gene: 11. The CDR3 length is 16 residues. Germline V lookup: CDR1 SGHTA, CDR2 FQGNSA. In DNA form, the CDR3 reads TGTGCCAGCAGCTTAAGGGCTAGCGGGGAAGGGGGGACCCAGTACTTC. Encoded protein: CASSLRASGEGGTQYF.

This clonotype has a handful of counts. The chain combines TRBV20-1 with TRBJ2-5; 9 bases are a match to TRBD2. Germline assignment: CDR1 DFQATT and CDR2 SNEGSKA (reference sequence). J was trimmed by 5 bases and V by 0 bases; bases with no gene match: 10. CDR3 size: 16 residues. In DNA, the CDR3 is TGCAGTGCTAGAGATCCTCAGCGGGGGGTGCTCGAGACCCAGTACTTC. This gives the protein CSARDPQRGVLETQYF.

This sequence joins TRBV28 and TRBJ2-2; no reliable D call. Germline V gene lookup returns CDR1 MDHEN and CDR2 SYDVKM. The V end was cut by 3 bases, the J end by 1 base, with 3 bases between. The CDR3 has 13 residues. This CDR3 reads CASSFQNTGELFF. In nucleotides, the CDR3 is TGTGCCAGCAGTTTTCAGAACACCGGGGAGCTGTTTTTT.

The V and J genes are TRBV6-1 and TRBJ2-1; TRBD2 might be the D (6 bases). The germline CDR1 and CDR2 sequences are MNHNS and SASEGT. The CDR3 loop spans 12 amino acids. V lost 3 bases and J lost 10, with 10 bases in between. The CDR3 spells CASSEAGGEQFF. The CDR3 DNA reads as TGTGCCAGCAGTGAGGCCGGGGGAGAGCAGTTCTTC.

The V call is TRBV28, the J call TRBJ2-1, with TRBD1 as a possible D gene (5 bases). V was cut by 4 bases and J by 3 bases, with 16 bases left in between. The CDR3 length is 16 residues. CDR1 is MDHEN, CDR2 SYDVKM, per germline. CDR3 amino acids: CASSSPGMLNYNEQFF. CDR3 nucleotide sequence: TGTGCCAGCAGTTCTCCAGGGATGTTGAACTACAATGAGCAGTTCTTC.

The CDR3 DNA reads TGTGCCAGCACCCAAACCGGTGAAAAACTGTTTTTT. Protein sequence: CASTQTGEKLFF. V gene TRBV7-4 combines with J gene TRBJ1-4; D is unresolved. Germline V gene data show CDR1 as SGHVT and CDR2 as SQSDAQ. Deletions cut 7 bases from V and 7 bases from J, with 10 bases between. The CDR3 is 12 residues long.

The chain recombines TRBV6-6 with TRBJ1-5; D perhaps matches TRBD1 (6 bases). The germline V gene has CDR1 MNHNY and CDR2 SVGAGI (reference sequence). V gave up 5 bases and J gave up 11 bases, with 19 bases separating them. This CDR3 contains 14 residues. The CDR3 sequence is CASSRRDTERSQHF. The CDR3 DNA sequence: TGTGCCAGCAGTCGCCGGGACACAGAGAGGTCCCAGCATTTT.

This clonotype was detected many times. The rearrangement joins TRBV6-2 or TRBV6-3 to TRBJ2-7; D call uncertain. The CDR3 consists of 15 residues. The V end lost 0 bases, the J end lost 0 bases, and 9 bases lay between the germline ends. CDR1 MNHEY and CDR2 SVGEGT come from the germline V gene. CDR3 in DNA: TGTGCCAGCAGTTACTCTTGGGGAAGCTCCTACGAGCAGTACTTC. This encodes CASSYSWGSSYEQYF.

Only a few counts were recorded for this clonotype. Here the CDR3 reads CASSWRTSGETQYF. As DNA, the CDR3 is TGTGCCAGCAGCTGGAGGACTAGCGGGGAGACCCAGTACTTC. The genes are TRBV7-6 and TRBJ2-5; 11 bases map to TRBD2. V gave up 4 bases and J gave up 5 bases; unmatched junction bases: 3. The length of the CDR3 is 14 residues. Looked up from germline, CDR1 is SGHVS and CDR2 is FNYEAQ.

The chain has TRBV12-3 or TRBV12-4 and TRBJ2-1; the match to TRBD2 covers 7 bases. CDR3 length: 17 residues. The V and J ends lost 2 bases and 7 bases, in that order; junction bases with no gene match: 14. The CDR3 here is CASSLSGRTQGRNEQFF. The CDR3 region has the DNA TGTGCCAGCAGTTTATCCGGGAGGACCCAGGGCAGAAATGAGCAGTTCTTC.

V usage is TRBV29-1 and J usage is TRBJ2-7, with TRBD2 matching over 9 bases. After removal of 6 bases from V and 0 bases from J, the junction contained 6 bases not matched to a gene. This CDR3 spans 14 amino acids. Germline CDR1 reads SQVTM; CDR2 reads ANQGSEA. CDR3 protein: CSVKTSGASYEQYF. CDR3 bases: TGCAGCGTGAAGACTAGCGGAGCCTCCTACGAGCAGTACTTC.

Of note for this clonotype: This may arise from a read error, as a much more abundant clone is one base away. The chain joins TRBV7-3 to TRBJ2-7; 9 positions agree with TRBD2. The CDR3 has 16 residues. The trim removed 2 bases at V and 2 bases at J, leaving 7 bases unmatched. Per the germline V gene, CDR1 is SGHTA and CDR2 is FQGTGA. CDR3 coding DNA: TGTGCCAGCAGCTTACAGGGTCCTAGCGGGGCCTACGAGCAGTACTTC. Residues: CASSLQGPSGAYEQYF.

V usage is TRBV7-9 and J usage is TRBJ1-2; D gene ambiguous. Germline CDR1 reads SEHNR; CDR2 reads FQNEAQ (reference sequence). This CDR3 is built from 13 residues. V was pared by 0 bases and J by 6 bases, with 8 bases between. CDR3 sequence (DNA): TGTGCCAGCAGCTTAGCGCTGAGGAATGGCTACACCTTC. Translating gives CASSLALRNGYTF.

This sequence joins TRBV6-6 and TRBJ2-1; the match to TRBD2 covers 7 bases. Germline V CDR1 and CDR2: MNHNY, SVGAGI (reference sequence). The CDR3 is 16 residues long. After removal of 0 bases from V and 0 bases from J, the junction contained 2 bases not matched to a gene. For the CDR3, the DNA is TGTGCCAGCAGTTACTCTGGCGGGAGCTCCTACAATGAGCAGTTCTTC. Translating gives CASSYSGGSSYNEQFF.

This clonotype was detected only a few times. The V and J genes are TRBV12-3 or TRBV12-4 and TRBJ1-1; D gene uncertain. This CDR3 comprises 12 residues. Trimming removed 1 base from V and 8 bases from J, with 8 bases in between. The chain's CDR3 is CASSLGTSEAFF. Here the CDR3 DNA reads TGTGCCAGCAGTTTAGGGACCTCAGAAGCTTTCTTT.

V gene TRBV11-3 combines with J gene TRBJ2-2; 11 nucleotides align to TRBD1. V lost 5 bases and J lost 4; bases outside the gene matches: 6. Germline V gene sequence: CDR1 SGHNT, CDR2 YENEEA. The CDR3 has 16 amino acids. The CDR3 region is CASSLGQGAGTGELFF. The CDR3 nucleotides read TGTGCCAGCAGCCTCGGACAGGGGGCAGGCACCGGGGAGCTGTTTTTT.

The chain links TRBV11-3 to TRBJ2-2, with 8 positions matching TRBD1. The V gene end was trimmed by 5 bases and the J gene end by 6 bases; junction bases not matched to a gene: 2. The length of the CDR3 is 13 residues. Germline-derived CDR1 and CDR2 are SGHNT and YENEEA. The CDR3 DNA follows: TGTGCCAGCAGCGGCAGGGGGCCCGGGGAGCTGTTTTTT. Protein: CASSGRGPGELFF. Combining the CDR3 with reference TRBV11-3 and TRBJ2-2 gives the whole variable domain EAGVVQSPRYKIIEKKQPVAFWCNPISGHNTLYWYLQNLGQGPELLIRYENEEAVDDSQLPKDRFSAERLKGVDSTLKIQPAELGDSAVYLCASSGRGPGELFFGEGSRLTVL.

This clonotype was seen only a few times. The V and J genes are TRBV19 and TRBJ1-4; TRBD1 matches 7 bases. CDR1 is LNHDA and CDR2 is SQIVND in the germline V gene (reference sequence). After removal of 4 bases from V and 7 bases from J, the junction contained 15 bases not matched to a gene. The CDR3 loop spans 17 amino acids. CDR3 loop: CASSTSLEGAQGEKLFF. The CDR3 DNA sequence: TGTGCCAGTAGTACCTCGTTGGAGGGGGCTCAGGGTGAAAAACTGTTTTTT. The variable domain in full, completed from reference TRBV19 and TRBJ1-4, reads DGGITQSPKYLFRKEGQNVTLSCEQNLNHDAMYWYRQDPGQGLRLIYYSQIVNDFQKGDIAEGYSVSREKKESFPLTVTSAQKNPTAFYLCASSTSLEGAQGEKLFFGSGTQLSVL.

Only a few counts were recorded for this clonotype. This chain uses TRBV7-6 with TRBJ2-3; perhaps TRBD2 as D (5 bases). The ends were cut back, 1 base at V and 6 bases at J, with 11 bases in the middle. This CDR3 region has 14 residues. Germline CDR1 is SGHVS and CDR2 is FNYEAQ. CDR3 amino acids: CASSLEGEGDTQYF. In nucleotides, the CDR3 is TGTGCCAGCAGCTTAGAGGGAGAAGGGGATACGCAGTATTTT.

J is TRBJ1-5 and V is TRBV15, with 7 nucleotides matching TRBD1. The CDR3 runs 17 residues. The V segment lost 0 bases and the J segment 1 base; nucleotides outside the gene matches: 6. Germline V lookup: CDR1 LNHNV, CDR2 YYDKDF (reference sequence). The CDR3: CATSREPPDRSNQPQHF. In DNA form, the CDR3 reads TGTGCCACCAGCAGAGAACCCCCGGACAGGAGCAATCAGCCCCAGCATTTT.

As DNA, the CDR3 is TGTGCCAGCAGTTATGTGGGTTATAGGACCACTGAAGCTTTCTTT. Protein sequence: CASSYVGYRTTEAFF. This chain connects TRBV6-6 to TRBJ1-1; D gene uncertain. Trimming removed 3 bases from V and 4 bases from J, with 15 bases in between. Looked up from germline, CDR1 is MNHNY and CDR2 is SVGAGI (reference sequence). The CDR3 spans 15 residues.

This clonotype was detected only a few times. At one of its ends the junction is not consistent with the germline gene, which may arise from a read error. V gene TRBV7-6 combines with J gene TRBJ2-1; the match to TRBD2 covers 9 bases. There are 15 residues in the CDR3. Per the germline V gene, CDR1 is SGHVS and CDR2 is FNYEAQ. The CDR3 region has the DNA TGTGCCAGCAGCCTAGCGGGAAAGGTACTGGATGAGCAGTTCTTC. The encoded protein is CASSLAGKVLDEQFF.

The genes are TRBV28 and TRBJ2-7; 8 nucleotides agree with TRBD2. This CDR3 spans 16 amino acids. The germline V gene has CDR1 MDHEN and CDR2 SYDVKM. V shed 5 bases, J shed 5 bases, and the junction held 14 bases outside the gene matches. The CDR3 reads CASSLELAEFYNEQYF. Written as DNA, the CDR3 is TGTGCCAGCAGTCTGGAACTAGCGGAGTTCTACAACGAGCAGTACTTC. Using reference TRBV28 and TRBJ2-7 for the parts outside the CDR3, the full variable domain is DVKVTQSSRYLVKRTGEKVFLECVQDMDHENMFWYRQDPGLGLRLIYFSYDVKMKEKGDIPEGYSVSREKKERFSLILESASTNQTSMYLCASSLELAEFYNEQYFGPGTRLTVT.

The genes are TRBV6-1 and TRBJ2-5; 8 nucleotides align to TRBD1. The V gene's germline CDR1 is MNHNS and CDR2 SASEGT. V shed 6 bases, J shed 6 bases, and the junction held 9 bases outside the gene matches. The CDR3 spans 14 residues. CDR3 in amino acids: CASRDRGAQKTQYF. In DNA form, the CDR3 reads TGTGCCAGCAGAGACAGGGGAGCCCAGAAGACCCAGTACTTC.